What follows are 25 T cell receptor beta chains derived from one specimen sequenced in a study of blood T cells in healthy people across ages. Primed by a sample-barcoded 5' primer and a J-beta primer mix, a second PCR proceeded for about 6 to 12 cycles. TCRdb ran MiXCR on the 5' RACE reads and lists one entry per CDR3 protein. Of some 750,000 distinct CDR3 sequences in the sample, over 20% are singletons; the top ten hold roughly 22%. Sequenced material: blood. All receptors derive from a man in his sixties or seventies in good health.

This clonotype was seen more than once but under ten times. The V call is TRBV2, the J call TRBJ2-3; the D is unclear. The CDR3 runs 15 residues. Germline values: CDR1 SNHLY, CDR2 FYNNEI. Between the trimmed V and J ends, which lost 4 bases and 2 bases, there was a span of 13 bases. This CDR3 reads CASSVRAADTDTQYF. CDR3 in DNA: TGTGCCAGCAGTGTAAGGGCCGCAGACACAGATACGCAGTATTTT.

There are a few counts of this clonotype. CDR3 sequence reads: CASSIADRVNQPQHF. Here the CDR3 DNA reads TGTGCCAGTAGTATAGCGGACAGGGTAAATCAGCCCCAGCATTTT. V gene TRBV19 combines with J gene TRBJ1-5, with 8 bases that match TRBD1. Germline CDR1 LNHDA, CDR2 SQIVND (reference sequence). V lost 1 base to trimming and J lost 4 bases; unmatched junction nucleotides: 3. There are 15 residues in the CDR3.

The chain has TRBV7-9 and TRBJ1-2; no clear D. The V gene lost 4 bases and the J gene lost 5 bases, with 8 bases spanning the gap. Germline V gene sequence: CDR1 SEHNR, CDR2 FQNEAQ (reference sequence). The CDR3 runs 12 residues. CDR3 amino acids: CASSSNRYGYTF. Written as DNA, the CDR3 is TGTGCCAGCAGCTCAAATCGGTATGGCTACACCTTC.

The chain couples TRBV20-1 to TRBJ2-2, with 8 positions matching TRBD2. V was pared by 6 bases and J by 8 bases, with 11 bases of the junction left unmatched. The length of the CDR3 is 14 residues. Germline lookup yields CDR1 DFQATT and CDR2 SNEGSKA (reference sequence). CDR3 region: CSATSGSPDGELFF. In DNA form, the CDR3 reads TGCAGTGCCACAAGCGGGAGCCCCGATGGGGAGCTGTTTTTT.

This chain links TRBV30 with TRBJ2-7, with D perhaps TRBD1 (6 bases). The CDR3 sequence is 13 residues long. CDR1 is GTSNPN, CDR2 SVGIG, per germline (reference sequence). The V end lost 5 bases, the J end lost 0 bases, and 11 bases lay between the germline ends. The CDR3 reads CAWPGVDSYEQYV. The CDR3 region has the DNA TGTGCCTGGCCAGGGGTCGACTCCTACGAGCAGTACGTC.

This rearrangement joins TRBV19 to TRBJ1-1; no clear D. Germline V CDR1 and CDR2: LNHDA, SQIVND (reference sequence). The V end lost 2 bases, the J end lost 2 bases, and 9 bases lay between the germline ends. The CDR3 length is 14 residues. DNA of the CDR3: TGTGCCAGTAGTATATTGGGATTTAACACTGAAGCTTTCTTT. As protein: CASSILGFNTEAFF.

This clonotype was counted only a few times. This chain uses TRBV6-2 or TRBV6-3 with TRBJ1-1; D uncertain. In germline, CDR1 is MNHEY, CDR2 SVGEGT. The CDR3 runs to 14 residues. Deletions cut 0 bases from V and 4 bases from J, with 9 bases between. Written as DNA, the CDR3 is TGTGCCAGCAGTTACTCGGGCAGGATCACTGAAGCTTTCTTT. It encodes CASSYSGRITEAFF.

This clonotype occurred once. The chain is built from TRBV20-1 and TRBJ2-3; maybe TRBD2 (6 bases). CDR1 and CDR2 from the germline V gene are DFQATT and SNEGSKA (reference sequence). V lost 7 bases and J lost 3, with 11 bases in between. The CDR3 consists of 12 residues. The DNA for the CDR3 is TGCAGTGGCCGGGGGTCGACAGATACGCAGTATTTT. This gives the protein CSGRGSTDTQYF.

The sample holds a few counts of this clonotype. V gene TRBV7-6 combines with J gene TRBJ1-5, with D perhaps TRBD1 (5 bases). The CDR3 loop spans 14 amino acids. Germline-derived CDR1 and CDR2 are SGHVS and FNYEAQ. The V end was cut by 9 bases, the J end by 5 bases, with 17 bases between. The CDR3 DNA is TGTGCCAGTTGTCCTCAGGCGGGGGATCAGCCCCAGCATTTT. Amino acid sequence: CASCPQAGDQPQHF.

V and J are TRBV10-3 and TRBJ2-7; TRBD1 might be the D (6 bases). The J call may be in error: the DNA end matches TRBJ2-1 better. The CDR3 is 15 amino acids. Germline lookup yields CDR1 ENHRY and CDR2 SYGVKD. The DNA for the CDR3 is TGTGCCATCAGTGCCCCGGACAGATTCGTCGATGAGCAGTTCTTC. This codes for CAISAPDRFVDEQFF.

V is TRBV7-9 and J is TRBJ1-1; D uncertain. The CDR3 sequence is 15 residues long. V dropped 4 bases and J dropped 0 bases, with 12 bases sitting between them. Germline V lookup: CDR1 SEHNR, CDR2 FQNEAQ (reference sequence). In DNA form, the CDR3 reads TGTGCCAGCAGCTCTTGGGGAGGGATGAACACTGAAGCTTTCTTT. Translated, it gives CASSSWGGMNTEAFF.

The CDR3 DNA sequence: TGTGCCAGCAAATTTCGACAGCAAGGCTACACCTTC. Amino acid sequence: CASKFRQQGYTF. The chain recombines TRBV5-6 with TRBJ1-2; possible D gene TRBD1, 5 bases. V gave up 6 bases and J gave up 8 bases, with 14 bases separating them. Germline assignment: CDR1 SGHDT and CDR2 YYEEEE. This CDR3 is 12 amino acids long.

This clonotype was detected a few times. The chain uses TRBV18 and TRBJ2-5; no clear D gene. The ends were cut back, 0 bases at V and 3 bases at J, with 17 bases in the middle. In germline, CDR1 is KGHSH, CDR2 LQKENI. This CDR3 has 17 amino acids. DNA for the CDR3: TGTGCCAGCTCACCACCGTACATCACACCTCGGAAAGAGACCCAGTACTTC. This gives the protein CASSPPYITPRKETQYF.

The V and J genes are TRBV6-1 and TRBJ1-2; D is uncertain. Germline values: CDR1 MNHNS, CDR2 SASEGT. This CDR3 region has 13 residues. V was shortened by 2 bases and J by 2 bases, with 6 bases between the two germline ends. CDR3 in DNA: TGTGCCAGCAGTGAATCGCAGAACTATGGCTACACCTTC. It encodes CASSESQNYGYTF.

The chain links TRBV19 to TRBJ1-1, with TRBD1 matching 8 bases. Trimming at V came to 7 bases and at J to 1 base, leaving 11 bases not matched to a gene. The CDR3 spans 16 residues. Germline V CDR1 and CDR2: LNHDA, SQIVND (reference sequence). Here the CDR3 reads CASNPPTGETNTEAFF. In nucleotides, the CDR3 is TGTGCCAGTAACCCTCCGACAGGGGAGACGAACACTGAAGCTTTCTTT.

J is TRBJ2-7 and V is TRBV5-1, with 9 bases aligning to TRBD2. V was clipped by 0 bases and J by 4 bases; unmatched bases: 8. The CDR3 is 16 amino acids. Germline-derived CDR1 and CDR2 are SGHRS and YFSETQ. The CDR3 sequence is CASSLALVAGDYEQYF. CDR3 bases: TGCGCCAGCAGCTTGGCCTTGGTAGCGGGGGATTACGAGCAGTACTTC. The full variable domain, completed using reference TRBV5-1 and TRBJ2-7, is KAGVTQTPRYLIKTRGQQVTLSCSPISGHRSVSWYQQTPGQGLQFLFEYFSETQRNKGNFPGRFSGRQFSNSRSEMNVSTLELGDSALYLCASSLALVAGDYEQYFGPGTRLTVT.

The rearrangement uses TRBV5-1 and TRBJ2-7, with D perhaps matching TRBD1 (8 bases). Trimming left V 4 bases short and J 0 bases short, with 17 bases between. The CDR3 contains 16 residues. CDR1 and CDR2 from the germline V gene are SGHRS and YFSETQ. CDR3 protein: CASSGRGTGSSYEQYF. The CDR3 nucleotides are TGCGCCAGCAGCGGGAGGGGGACAGGAAGCTCCTACGAGCAGTACTTC.

The V and J genes are TRBV27 and TRBJ2-7; possible D gene TRBD1, 6 bases. The CDR3 has 15 residues. Germline CDR1 and CDR2: MNHEY and SMNVEV (reference sequence). With 5 bases removed from V and 7 bases from J, the gap between germline ends came to 21 bases. The chain's CDR3 is CASSPSAGVTREQYF. The CDR3 DNA is TGTGCCAGCAGTCCTTCGGCAGGGGTTACGAGAGAGCAGTACTTC.

This clonotype showed up just a few times. The chain links TRBV29-1 to TRBJ1-1, with TRBD1 matching 8 bases. The germline gives CDR1 SQVTM, CDR2 ANQGSEA. The CDR3 length is 14 residues. Trimming cost V 4 bases and J 2 bases; bases outside gene matches: 6. Here the CDR3 reads CSVVSGGGNTEAFF. The CDR3 DNA follows: TGCAGCGTTGTGTCAGGGGGCGGAAACACTGAAGCTTTCTTT.

This clonotype was found a few times. The chain combines TRBV5-1 with TRBJ2-2; TRBD2 might be the D (6 bases). The CDR3 has 15 residues. Germline V gene lookup returns CDR1 SGHRS and CDR2 YFSETQ. V was trimmed by 1 base and J by 5 bases, leaving 12 bases between them. The CDR3 reads CASSLIDGGTGELFF. In DNA, the CDR3 is TGCGCCAGCAGCTTGATTGACGGAGGGACCGGGGAGCTGTTTTTT.

This clonotype has only a few counts. The rearrangement uses TRBV11-2 and TRBJ2-2; D unclear. Trimming stripped 1 base from V and 6 bases from J, with 6 bases between. The CDR3 is 13 amino acids. Germline CDR1 SGHAT, CDR2 FQNNGV. The CDR3, as DNA: TGTGCCAGCAGCTTAGCAGAGCCCGGGGAGCTGTTTTTT. Its translation: CASSLAEPGELFF.

This clonotype was counted between two and nine times. The V and J genes are TRBV28 and TRBJ1-2, with D maybe TRBD1 (5 bases). Germline V gives CDR1 MDHEN, CDR2 SYDVKM. The CDR3 loop spans 15 amino acids. With 1 base removed from V and 4 bases from J, the gap between germline ends came to 13 bases. Here the CDR3 DNA reads TGTGCCAGCAGTTTATCCCTCGGGGCTAGCTATGGCTACACCTTC. It encodes CASSLSLGASYGYTF.

This clonotype was detected a few times. This chain uses TRBV5-1 with TRBJ1-1; D is possibly TRBD1 (5 bases). The length of the CDR3 is 14 residues. The germline V gene has CDR1 SGHRS and CDR2 YFSETQ. V was trimmed by 1 base and J by 11 bases, leaving 18 bases between them. In DNA form, the CDR3 reads TGCGCCAGCAGCTTGTTTCAGGGCCAGCACCTGGCTTTCTTT. Translation: CASSLFQGQHLAFF.

In its sample, this clonotype was seen a few times. The chain combines TRBV12-3 or TRBV12-4 with TRBJ1-2; maybe TRBD1 (5 bases). V was trimmed by 1 base and J by 6 bases, leaving 12 bases between them. The length of the CDR3 is 14 residues. CDR3 bases: TGTGCCAGCAGTTTAGTGCAGGGTTCTCATGGCTACACCTTC. Translation gives CASSLVQGSHGYTF.

CDR3 loop: CASSAPAGVYEQYV. The CDR3 DNA sequence: TGCGCCAGCAGTGCGCCAGCGGGAGTCTACGAGCAGTACGTC. The V gene is TRBV6-1, the J gene TRBJ2-1, with 8 nucleotides matching TRBD2. The J call may be faulty, since TRBJ2-7 better matches the DNA end. The germline gives CDR1 MNHNS, CDR2 SASEGT. The CDR3 totals 14 residues.